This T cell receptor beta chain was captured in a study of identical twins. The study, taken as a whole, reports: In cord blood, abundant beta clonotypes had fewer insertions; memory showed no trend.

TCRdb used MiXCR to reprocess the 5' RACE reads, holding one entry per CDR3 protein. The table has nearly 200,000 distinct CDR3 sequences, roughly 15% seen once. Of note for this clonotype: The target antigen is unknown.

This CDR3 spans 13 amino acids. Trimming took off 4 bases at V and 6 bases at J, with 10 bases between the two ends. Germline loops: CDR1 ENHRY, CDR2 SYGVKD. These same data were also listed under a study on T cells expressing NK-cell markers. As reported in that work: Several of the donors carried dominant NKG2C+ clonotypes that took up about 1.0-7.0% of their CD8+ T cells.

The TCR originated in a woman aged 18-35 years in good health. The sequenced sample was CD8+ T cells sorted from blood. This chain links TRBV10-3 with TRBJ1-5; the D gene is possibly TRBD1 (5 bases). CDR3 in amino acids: CAISVWGGQPQHF. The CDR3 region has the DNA TGTGCCATCAGTGTTTGGGGCGGTCAGCCCCAGCATTTT.